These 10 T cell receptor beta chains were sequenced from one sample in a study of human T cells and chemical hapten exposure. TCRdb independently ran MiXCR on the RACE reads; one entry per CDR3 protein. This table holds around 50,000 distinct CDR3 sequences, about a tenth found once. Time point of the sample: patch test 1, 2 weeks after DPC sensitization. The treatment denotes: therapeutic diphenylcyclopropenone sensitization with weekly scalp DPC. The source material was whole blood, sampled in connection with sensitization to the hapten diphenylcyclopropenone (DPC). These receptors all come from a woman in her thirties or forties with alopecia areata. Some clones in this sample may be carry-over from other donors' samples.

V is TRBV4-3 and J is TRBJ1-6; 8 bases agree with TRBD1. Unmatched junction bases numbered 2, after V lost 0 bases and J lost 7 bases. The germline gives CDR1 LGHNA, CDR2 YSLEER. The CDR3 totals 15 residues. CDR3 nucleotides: TGCGCCAGCAGCCAAGATGGACAGGGCAATTCACCCCTCCACTTT. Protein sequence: CASSQDGQGNSPLHF.

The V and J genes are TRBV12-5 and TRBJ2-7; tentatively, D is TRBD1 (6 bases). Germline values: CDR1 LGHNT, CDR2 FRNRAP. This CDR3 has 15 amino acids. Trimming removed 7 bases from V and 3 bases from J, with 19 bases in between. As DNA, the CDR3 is TGTGCTAGTGACCCCCCGGGACACCCGTACTACGAGCAGTACTTC. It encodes CASDPPGHPYYEQYF. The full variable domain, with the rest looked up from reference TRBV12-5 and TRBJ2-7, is DARVTQTPRHKVTEMGQEVTMRCQPILGHNTVFWYRQTMMQGLELLAYFRNRAPLDDSGMPKDRFSAEMPDATLATLKIQPSEPRDSAVYFCASDPPGHPYYEQYFGPGTRLTVT.

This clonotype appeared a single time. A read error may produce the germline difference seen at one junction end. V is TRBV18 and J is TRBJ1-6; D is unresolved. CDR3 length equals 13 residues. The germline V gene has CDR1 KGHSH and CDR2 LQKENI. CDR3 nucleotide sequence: TGTGCCATCTCAGCCGACTTCAATTCACCCCTCCACTTT. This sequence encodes CAISADFNSPLHF.

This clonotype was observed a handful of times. The CDR3 nucleotides read TGTGCCACCAGTGAACTGACAGGGAAAGGGACAGATACGCAGTATTTT. It is translated as CATSELTGKGTDTQYF. The chain combines TRBV24-1 with TRBJ2-3; 7 nucleotides agree with TRBD1. The CDR3 length is 16 residues. V lost 4 bases, J lost 3 bases, and 9 bases stayed unmatched. CDR1 KGHDR and CDR2 SFDVKD come from the germline V gene.

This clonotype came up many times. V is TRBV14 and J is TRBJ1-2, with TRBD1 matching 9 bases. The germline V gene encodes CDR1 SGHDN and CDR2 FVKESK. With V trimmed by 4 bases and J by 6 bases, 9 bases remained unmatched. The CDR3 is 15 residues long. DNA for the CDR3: TGTGCCAGCAGCCTCACCGGGACAGGGAGCGATGGCTACACCTTC. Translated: CASSLTGTGSDGYTF.

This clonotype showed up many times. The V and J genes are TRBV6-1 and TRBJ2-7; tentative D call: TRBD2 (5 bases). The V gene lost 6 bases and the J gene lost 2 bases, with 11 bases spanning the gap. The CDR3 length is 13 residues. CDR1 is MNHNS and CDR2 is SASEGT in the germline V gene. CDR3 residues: CASRETGTYEQYF. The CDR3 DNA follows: TGTGCCAGCAGAGAAACCGGGACCTACGAGCAGTACTTC.

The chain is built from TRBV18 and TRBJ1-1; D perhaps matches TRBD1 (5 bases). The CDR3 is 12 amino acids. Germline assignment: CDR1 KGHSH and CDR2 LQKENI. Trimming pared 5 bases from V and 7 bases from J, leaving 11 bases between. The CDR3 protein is CASSYGAFEAFF. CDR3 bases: TGTGCCAGCTCATACGGGGCTTTTGAAGCTTTCTTT.

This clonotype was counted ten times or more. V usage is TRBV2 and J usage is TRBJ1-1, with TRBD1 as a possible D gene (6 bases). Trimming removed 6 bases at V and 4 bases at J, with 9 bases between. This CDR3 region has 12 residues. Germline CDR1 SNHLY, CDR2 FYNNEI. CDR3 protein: CASRGGGTEAFF. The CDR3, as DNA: TGTGCCAGCAGAGGGGGGGGCACTGAAGCTTTCTTT.

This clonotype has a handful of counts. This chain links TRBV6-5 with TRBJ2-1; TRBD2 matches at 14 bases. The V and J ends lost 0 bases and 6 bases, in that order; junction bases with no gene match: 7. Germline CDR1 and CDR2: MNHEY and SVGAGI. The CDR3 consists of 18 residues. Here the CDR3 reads CASSYSNRLAGGSNEQFF. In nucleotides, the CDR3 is TGTGCCAGCAGTTACTCAAACCGACTAGCGGGGGGGAGCAATGAGCAGTTCTTC.

The chain's CDR3 is CASSIPGQGPETQYF. For the CDR3, the DNA is TGTGCCAGCAGTATTCCGGGACAGGGTCCAGAGACCCAGTACTTC. The chain carries TRBV28 and TRBJ2-5; 9 nucleotides line up with TRBD1. The ends lost 5 bases at V and 4 bases at J; junction bases unmatched: 8. Germline lookup yields CDR1 MDHEN and CDR2 SYDVKM. The CDR3 has 15 amino acids.